The clone carrying this T cell receptor (beta chain) came up many times. This record belongs to a study of blood T cells in healthy people across ages. A sample-barcoded 5' primer and a J-beta primer mix were used in a second PCR of roughly 7 to 12 cycles. Paired-end reads containing CDR3 totaled no fewer than 3 million for each sample. TCRdb called the 5' RACE reads again in MiXCR, with one record for every CDR3 protein. The table lists some 850,000 distinct CDR3 sequences, around 25% of them singletons, with 2.5% to 3.5% in the top ten. The amount of total RNA extracted per sample was at least 5 micrograms. These data were likewise used in another study, on T cells of mothers and their children. That publication notes: A primer called M1S, used in the second PCR, added sample barcodes and 2-4 random nucleotides. Reads obtained per mother exceeded 9.5 million TCR beta CDR3 reads, with several million obtained per child.

This clonotype originated in a boy aged 5-17 years in good health. Sequences were obtained from blood.

The DNA of the CDR3 is TGTGCCAGCAGCTCTCAGGGTAGCAATCAGCCCCAGCATTTT. It codes for CASSSQGSNQPQHF. This chain joins TRBV7-9 and TRBJ1-5, with D maybe TRBD1 (5 bases). With 4 bases removed from V and 0 bases from J, the gap between germline ends came to 7 bases. Germline CDR1 SEHNR, CDR2 FQNEAQ (reference sequence). This CDR3 contains 14 residues. The variable domain in full, completed from reference TRBV7-9 and TRBJ1-5, reads DTGVSQNPRHKITKRGQNVTFRCDPISEHNRLYWYRQTLGQGPEFLTYFQNEAQLEKSRLLSDRFSAERPKGSFSTLEIQRTEQGDSAMYLCASSSQGSNQPQHFGDGTRLSIL.